Shown below are 7 T cell receptor beta chains from a single sample sequenced in a study of post-analysis software for immune sequencing data. Libraries were made from TCR beta cDNA, and they carried unique molecular identifiers. TCRdb reprocessed the PCR reads via MiXCR and lists one record per CDR3 protein. This table has roughly 430,000 distinct CDR3 sequences, approximately 37% appearing once. Study-level findings and limits: Patients showed TRBV5-6, TRBV5-1 and TRBV20-1 among 4 or 5 TRBV segments more frequent than in controls.

Antigens of these TCRs are unknown. Sequencing was performed on blood. These receptors all come from a girl between 2 and 10 years old with multiple sclerosis.

The table lists this clonotype with a few counts. J is TRBJ2-1 and V is TRBV12-1; the table calls TRBD1, which could not be checked here. TRBV12-1 is a documented pseudogene. This CDR3 has 14 amino acids. CDR3 residues: CASSFYGGRSEQFF. CDR3 sequence (DNA): TGTGCCAGCAGCTTTTATGGGGGGCGATCTGAGCAGTTCTTC.

This clonotype has a handful of counts. The chain employs TRBV7-6 and TRBJ1-2, with D perhaps TRBD1 (5 bases). Deletions cut 3 bases from V and 2 bases from J, with 7 bases between. This CDR3 has 13 amino acids. Per germline, CDR1 SGHVS and CDR2 FNYEAQ. DNA of the CDR3: TGTGCCAGCAGCTTCCAGGGAAACTATGGCTACACCTTC. This codes for CASSFQGNYGYTF.

This clonotype has more than one count but fewer than ten. This chain joins TRBV5-1 and TRBJ1-6; 7 nucleotides line up with TRBD1. V was clipped by 0 bases and J by 7 bases; unmatched bases: 4. Germline V gene lookup returns CDR1 SGHRS and CDR2 YFSETQ. The CDR3 extends over 15 amino acids. The CDR3 reads CASSLVTGNNSPLHF. CDR3 nucleotides: TGCGCCAGCAGCTTGGTGACAGGGAACAATTCACCCCTCCACTTT.

CDR3 region: CASSPPGQGENEQFF. DNA of the CDR3: TGTGCCAGCTCACCACCGGGACAGGGGGAAAATGAGCAGTTCTTC. The rearrangement joins TRBV18 to TRBJ2-1, with 11 nucleotides matching TRBD1. Germline V lookup: CDR1 KGHSH, CDR2 LQKENI. This CDR3 spans 15 amino acids. V lost 0 bases, J lost 7 bases, and 2 bases stayed unmatched. The whole variable domain, filled in from reference TRBV18 and TRBJ2-1, reads NAGVMQNPRHLVRRRGQEARLRCSPMKGHSHVYWYRQLPEEGLKFMVYLQKENIIDESGMPKERFSAEFPKEGPSILRIQQVVRGDSAAYFCASSPPGQGENEQFFGPGTRLTVL.

This clonotype was observed at least ten times. The gene calls are TRBV7-9 and TRBJ2-3; D remains ambiguous. The V end was cut by 5 bases, the J end by 7 bases, with 10 bases between. In germline, CDR1 is SEHNR, CDR2 FQNEAQ (reference sequence). This CDR3 is 12 amino acids long. The CDR3 DNA follows: TGTGCCAGCAGCGCACTCACGAATACGCAGTATTTT. Translated: CASSALTNTQYF.

The V gene is TRBV6-2 or TRBV6-3, the J gene TRBJ2-4; no firm D call. Matching the DNA end better, TRBJ2-7 makes the J call doubtful. Germline CDR1 is MNHEY and CDR2 is SVGEGT. There are 14 residues in the CDR3. CDR3 sequence (DNA): TGTGCCAGCAGTTTAGGCCGGCGGACCTACGAGCAGTACTTC. This gives the protein CASSLGRRTYEQYF.

The V and J genes are TRBV7-9 and TRBJ2-7; the D gene is possibly TRBD1 (6 bases). CDR3 length equals 15 residues. The germline V gene has CDR1 SEHNR and CDR2 FQNEAQ (reference sequence). V lost 5 bases, J lost 3 bases, and 17 bases lay in between. In DNA, the CDR3 is TGTGCCAGCAGCCAACCAGGGGCGAGGGTCTACGAGCAGTACTTC. As protein: CASSQPGARVYEQYF.